One sample yielded the 9 T cell receptor beta chains listed below, sequenced in a study of cytomegalovirus exposure and HLA in healthy donors. In the PCR, 60 Vbeta and 13 Jbeta primers were used. The table came from immunoSEQ multiplex PCR; TCRdb's copy has only in-frame clones and leaves some out. The table for this sample gives 35,000 to 50,000 clones. The sequencing sample was made of PBMCs. Receptors originate from a male donor in good health and CMV-seronegative.

The rearrangement joins TRBV5-5 to TRBJ2-7; 8 nucleotides agree with TRBD1. Germline CDR1 is SGHKS and CDR2 is YYEKEE (reference sequence). Trimming took 4 bases from V and 2 from J; bases not matched to a gene: 2. There are 13 residues in the CDR3. Here the CDR3 DNA reads TGTGCCAGCAGCCCACAGGGGGCCTACGAGCAGTACTTC. Translating gives CASSPQGAYEQYF.

The gene calls are TRBV5-1 and TRBJ1-1; unclear D gene. Trimming cost V 6 bases and J 10 bases, with 16 bases left between them. The germline gives CDR1 SGHRS, CDR2 YFSETQ. The CDR3 is made up of 12 amino acids. This CDR3 is CASNYENPAAFF. In DNA form, the CDR3 reads TGCGCCAGCAACTACGAGAATCCTGCAGCTTTCTTT.

The gene calls are TRBV2 and TRBJ2-2; 10 positions agree with TRBD2. With 2 bases clipped from V and 4 bases from J, the junction kept 4 bases outside the gene matches. Germline assignment: CDR1 SNHLY and CDR2 FYNNEI. The CDR3 is made up of 16 amino acids. As DNA, the CDR3 is TGTGCCAGCAGTGAATGGGCTAGCGGGAGCACCGGGGAGCTGTTTTTT. Translating it yields CASSEWASGSTGELFF.

This chain links TRBV25-1 with TRBJ2-2; D might be TRBD1 (6 bases). The CDR3 runs 17 residues. Germline CDR1 is MGHDK and CDR2 is SYGVNS. V was shortened by 4 bases and J by 0 bases, with 15 bases between the two germline ends. CDR3 DNA: TGTGCCAGCAGTGCCGGGACATTGCCCTCGAACACCGGGGAGCTGTTTTTT. Amino acids: CASSAGTLPSNTGELFF. The full variable domain, in which reference TRBV25-1 and TRBJ2-2 provide the parts outside the CDR3, is EADIYQTPRYLVIGTGKKITLECSQTMGHDKMYWYQQDPGMELHLIHYSYGVNSTEKGDLSSESTVSRIRTEHFPLTLESARPSHTSQYLCASSAGTLPSNTGELFFGEGSRLTVL.

The chain employs TRBV6-4 and TRBJ2-1, with 8 bases matching TRBD1. The CDR3 spans 15 residues. V trimming: 6 bases; J trimming: 0 bases; junction bases outside the gene matches: 4. CDR1 MRHNA and CDR2 SNTAGT come from the germline V gene. The CDR3, as DNA: TGTGCCAGCAGCCACAGGGGGGCCTCCTACAATGAGCAGTTCTTC. As protein: CASSHRGASYNEQFF.

The genes are TRBV4-1 and TRBJ2-5; weak D call: TRBD2 (6 bases). Trimming removed 3 bases at V and 5 bases at J, with 22 bases between. CDR3 length: 17 amino acids. The germline V gene has CDR1 MGHRA and CDR2 YSYEKL. The CDR3 DNA is TGCGCCAGCAGCCATGAGGGTCCAGTCCGGGAGTTGGAGACCCAGTACTTC. This translates into CASSHEGPVRELETQYF.

The V gene is TRBV5-1, the J gene TRBJ2-5; TRBD1 agrees at 10 bases. The DNA end is more similar to TRBJ2-7, so the J call may be wrong. This CDR3 spans 14 amino acids. CDR1 and CDR2 (germline): SGHRS, YFSETQ. The CDR3 region is CASSLVGQGYEQYF. Written as DNA, the CDR3 is TGCGCCAGCAGCTTGGTGGGACAGGGGTACGAGCAGTACTTC.

The CDR3 reads CASSSHPENTEAFF. The CDR3 bases are TGCGCCAGCAGCTCCCACCCAGAGAACACTGAAGCTTTCTTT. The gene calls are TRBV5-1 and TRBJ1-1, with no clear D. Looked up from germline, CDR1 is SGHRS and CDR2 is YFSETQ. There are 14 residues in the CDR3. Trimming stripped 3 bases from V and 1 base from J, with 10 bases between.

The CDR3 sequence: CAIGTSGRADTQYF. DNA of the CDR3: TGTGCCATCGGTACTAGCGGGAGGGCAGATACGCAGTATTTT. This chain uses TRBV10-3 with TRBJ2-3; 13 bases are shared with TRBD2. This CDR3 contains 14 residues. With V trimmed by 8 bases and J by 4 bases, 3 bases remained unmatched. CDR1 is ENHRY, CDR2 SYGVKD, per germline.